These T cell receptor beta chains were read from a single sample in a study of molecular identifiers for immune sequencing clone quantification. One entry per CDR3 protein, called by TCRdb with MiXCR from the PCR reads. The table shows approximately 670,000 distinct CDR3 sequences, with roughly 21% occurring only once. The sequenced material came from naive CD8+ T cells from blood, with Jurkat cell RNA spiked in. The receptors shown here come from a human donor in good health. Some libraries in this study had Jurkat cell RNA spiked in. Each CDR3 is given with its conserved first and last residue. The order of the fields is clone size, V gene, CDR3 protein. Part of the rows lack a size; the others show once, few, many or a class for expanded clones.

size: many; V: TRBV5-4; CDR3: CASSLRGLAGAGETQYF
size: many; V: TRBV6-5; CDR3: CASSLLPLPDRRGEQYF
size: few; V: TRBV19; CDR3: CASSRRDSESSYEQYF
size: few; V: TRBV4-1; CDR3: CASSQESGTTQETQYF
size: many; V: TRBV5-1; CDR3: CASSFEPSTYEQYF
size: many; V: TRBV12-3/TRBV12-4; CDR3: CASSLGQGEQPQHF
size: many; V: TRBV2; CDR3: CATTPAGELDTQYF
size: many; V: TRBV19; CDR3: CASSISTGSFYEQYF
size: few; V: TRBV20-1; CDR3: CSARVPDTGELFF
size: many; V: TRBV7-9; CDR3: CASGGTGTDTQYF
size: -; V: TRBV6-5; CDR3: CASSTASLDNEQFF
size: many; V: TRBV3-1; CDR3: CASSRPAANSPLHF
size: -; V: TRBV19; CDR3: CASSIWDYQPQHF
size: -; V: TRBV20-1; CDR3: CSARGLGGDSYEQYF
size: few; V: TRBV20-1; CDR3: CSARDLKGISYEQYF
size: -; V: TRBV5-5; CDR3: CASSSKGQGSEEQFF
size: few; V: TRBV5-8; CDR3: CASSLLYGFGGRGPGAEQFF
size: few; V: TRBV19; CDR3: CASSMPPQPQHF
size: many; V: TRBV12-3/TRBV12-4; CDR3: CASSLGDRGIAGELFF
size: many; V: TRBV5-6; CDR3: CASSLAVLRTQYF
size: -; V: TRBV29-1; CDR3: CSVGGEKAEAFF
size: many; V: TRBV19; CDR3: CASSLLALGTDTQYF
size: many; V: TRBV11-2; CDR3: CATAGESVYPDEQYF
size: many; V: TRBV5-4; CDR3: CASSLVGLLAGGHETQYF